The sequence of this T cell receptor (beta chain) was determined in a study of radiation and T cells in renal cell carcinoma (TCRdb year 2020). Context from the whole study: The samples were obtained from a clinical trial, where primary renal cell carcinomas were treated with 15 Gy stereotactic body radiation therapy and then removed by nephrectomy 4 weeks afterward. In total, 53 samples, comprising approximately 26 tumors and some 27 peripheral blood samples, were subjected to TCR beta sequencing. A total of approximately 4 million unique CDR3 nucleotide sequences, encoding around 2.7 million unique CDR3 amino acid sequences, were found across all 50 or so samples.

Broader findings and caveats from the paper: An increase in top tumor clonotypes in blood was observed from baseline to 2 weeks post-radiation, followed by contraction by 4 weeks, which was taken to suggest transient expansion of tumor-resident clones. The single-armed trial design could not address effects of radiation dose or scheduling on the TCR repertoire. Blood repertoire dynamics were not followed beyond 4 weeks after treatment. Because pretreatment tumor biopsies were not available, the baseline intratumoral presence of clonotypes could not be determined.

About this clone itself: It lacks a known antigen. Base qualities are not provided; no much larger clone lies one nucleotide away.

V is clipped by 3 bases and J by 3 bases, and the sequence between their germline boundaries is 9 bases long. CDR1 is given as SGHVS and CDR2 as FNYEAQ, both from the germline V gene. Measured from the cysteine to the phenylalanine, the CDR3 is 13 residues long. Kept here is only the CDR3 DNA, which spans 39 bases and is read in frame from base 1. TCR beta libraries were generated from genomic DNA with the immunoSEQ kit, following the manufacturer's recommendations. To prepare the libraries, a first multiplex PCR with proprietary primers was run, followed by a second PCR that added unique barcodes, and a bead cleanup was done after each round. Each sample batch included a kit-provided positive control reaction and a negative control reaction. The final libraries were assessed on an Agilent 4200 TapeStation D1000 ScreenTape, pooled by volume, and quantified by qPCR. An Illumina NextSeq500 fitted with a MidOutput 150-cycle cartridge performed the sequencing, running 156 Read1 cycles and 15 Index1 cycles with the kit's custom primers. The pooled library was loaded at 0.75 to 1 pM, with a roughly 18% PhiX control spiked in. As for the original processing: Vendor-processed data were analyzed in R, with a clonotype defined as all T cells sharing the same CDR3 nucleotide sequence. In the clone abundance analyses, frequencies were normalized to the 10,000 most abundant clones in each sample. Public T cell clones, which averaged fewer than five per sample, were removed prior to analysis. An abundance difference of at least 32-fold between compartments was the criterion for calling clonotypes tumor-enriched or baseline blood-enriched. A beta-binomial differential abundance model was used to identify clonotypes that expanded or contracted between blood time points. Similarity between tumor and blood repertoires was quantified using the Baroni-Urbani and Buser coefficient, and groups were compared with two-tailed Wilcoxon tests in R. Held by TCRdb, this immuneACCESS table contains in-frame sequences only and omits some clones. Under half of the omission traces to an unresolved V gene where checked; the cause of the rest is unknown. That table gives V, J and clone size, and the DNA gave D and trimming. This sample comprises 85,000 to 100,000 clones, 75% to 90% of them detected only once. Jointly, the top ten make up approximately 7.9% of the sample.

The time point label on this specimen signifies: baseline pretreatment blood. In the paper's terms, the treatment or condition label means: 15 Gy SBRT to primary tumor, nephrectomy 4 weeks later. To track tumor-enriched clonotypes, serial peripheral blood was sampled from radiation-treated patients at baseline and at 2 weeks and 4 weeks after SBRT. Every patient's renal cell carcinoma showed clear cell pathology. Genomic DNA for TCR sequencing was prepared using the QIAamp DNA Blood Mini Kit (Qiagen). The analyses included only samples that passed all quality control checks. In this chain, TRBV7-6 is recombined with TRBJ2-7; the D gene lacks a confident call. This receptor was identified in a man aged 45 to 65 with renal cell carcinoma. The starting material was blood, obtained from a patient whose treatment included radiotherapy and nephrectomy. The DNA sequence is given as TGTGCCAGCAGCTTTACCCCCGGCTACGAGCAGTACTTC. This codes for CASSFTPGYEQYF.